Listed here are 5 T cell receptor beta chains from one sample, sequenced in a study of regulatory T cells in long-lasting Graves disease. Time point noted: newly diagnosed GD, antithyroid drugs for less than 3 months. TCR sequences were obtained from RNA taken from PBMCs. The TCR beta library used iRepertoire HTBI primers with Arm-PCR amplification of CDR3. In TCRdb, the multiplex PCR reads were re-called with MiXCR into one record per CDR3 protein. The sample holds about 560,000 distinct CDR3 sequences, about 16% seen once. This sample also belongs to another study, concerning T cells in Graves' hyperthyroidism and ophthalmopathy.

The sample was peripheral blood mononuclear cells (PBMCs), taken at new diagnosis, from a patient treated with antithyroid drugs. These TCRs come from a man aged 18-30 years with Graves disease.

CDR3 sequence reads: CASSHGTSGSGGEQFF. The CDR3 bases are TGCGCCAGCAGCCACGGGACTAGCGGGTCGGGGGGTGAGCAGTTCTTC. The rearrangement uses TRBV4-1 and TRBJ2-1, with TRBD2 matching over 12 bases. Germline CDR1 and CDR2: MGHRA and YSYEKL. The CDR3 covers 16 residues. J lost 9 bases, V lost 3 bases, and 9 bases had no gene match.

This clonotype was counted many times. This chain connects TRBV3-1 to TRBJ1-1; D remains unclear. From germline, CDR1 is LGHDT and CDR2 YNNKEL (reference sequence). The ends were cut back, 4 bases at V and 1 base at J, with 10 bases in the middle. CDR3 length: 14 residues. The CDR3 DNA is TGTGCCAGCAGCCGGTCCCGGGGGAACACTGAAGCTTTCTTT. Encoded protein: CASSRSRGNTEAFF.

There are a few counts of this clonotype. A much larger clone differs from this one at a single base, so this may be a read error. The chain uses TRBV14 and TRBJ1-4; unclear D gene. The CDR3 covers 12 residues. CDR1 SGHDN and CDR2 FVKESK come from the germline V gene. V was shortened by 6 bases and J by 6 bases, with 8 bases between the two germline ends. DNA for the CDR3: TGTGCCAGCAGTTGGGCGGATGAAAAACTGTTTTTT. It codes for CASSWADEKLFF.

This chain links TRBV6-2 or TRBV6-3 with TRBJ2-7; unclear D gene. V lost 2 bases and J 1 base, leaving 9 bases between the germline ends. There are 14 residues in the CDR3. Per germline, CDR1 MNHEY and CDR2 SVGEGT. CDR3 sequence reads: CASSYGGKSYEQYF. The CDR3 DNA sequence: TGTGCCAGCAGTTACGGTGGAAAGTCCTACGAGCAGTACTTC.

This clonotype was detected a few times. This rearrangement joins TRBV27 to TRBJ1-5; TRBD1 agrees at 9 bases. This CDR3 has 15 residues. V was pared by 6 bases and J by 4 bases, with 7 bases of the junction left unmatched. Germline values: CDR1 MNHEY, CDR2 SMNVEV (reference sequence). In DNA, the CDR3 is TGTGCCAGCAGCCCGGGACAGGGTTTTAATCAGCCCCAGCATTTT. This encodes CASSPGQGFNQPQHF.